This TCR beta chain was obtained from a study of blood T cell repertoires in COVID-19. Across the study: Samples taken during acute and convalescent COVID-19 were collected in the United States, Italy and Spain. In each case, the material was cDNA or gDNA derived from T cells, B-cell-depleted T cells, or PBMCs.

How the authors handled the data: Amplification of reference gene primers was used by the study to estimate nucleated cell counts. Sequencing used immunoSEQ multiplex PCR; TCRdb keeps in-frame clones, though not all of them. That table gives V, J and clone size, and the DNA gave D and trimming. Among about 200,000 clones listed, around 87% were seen once. V trimming: 5 bases; J trimming: 5 bases; junction bases outside the gene matches: 6. The germline gives CDR1 PRHDT, CDR2 FYEKMQ (reference sequence). The CDR3 has 15 amino acids. Sequenced: peripheral blood. This clonotype originated in a man aged 55 to 69 with acute or convalescent COVID-19. This chain links TRBV13 with TRBJ2-2, with TRBD1 identical over 9 bases. The CDR3 nucleotides are TGTGCCAGCAGCGAAGAAGGGACAGGGACCGGGGAGCTGTTTTTT. Translating it yields CASSEEGTGTGELFF.